Following are 21 T cell receptor beta chains from one sample sequenced in a study of blood T cell repertoires in COVID-19. The protocol was immunoSEQ multiplex PCR, while the TCRdb copy is restricted to in-frame clones and leaves out a portion. The sample records approximately 300,000 clones, under 90% being singletons. The sample taken for sequencing was PBMCs or T cells enriched from blood (not recorded which). Receptor source: a woman younger than 30 who had recovered from COVID-19.

This chain connects TRBV19 to TRBJ1-5; 9 nucleotides line up with TRBD1. Losses at the gene ends were 4 bases for V and 7 bases for J; bases not matched to a gene: 17. Germline CDR1 and CDR2: LNHDA and SQIVND (reference sequence). The CDR3 spans 18 residues. CDR3 DNA sequence: TGTGCCAGTAGTAATATATTACAGGGGGCCGGTGGTAGGCAGCCCCAGCATTTT. This translates into CASSNILQGAGGRQPQHF.

About this clone: Other DNA sequences within the sample encode an identical CDR3. This rearrangement joins TRBV30 to TRBJ2-3; no firm D call. CDR3 size: 12 residues. V was cut by 3 bases and J by 0 bases, with 4 bases left in between. The germline CDR1 and CDR2 sequences are GTSNPN and SVGIG (reference sequence). CDR3 amino acids: CAWSPSTDTQYF. DNA for the CDR3: TGTGCCTGGAGCCCTAGCACAGATACGCAGTATTTT.

V is TRBV18 and J is TRBJ2-3, with TRBD2 matching 13 bases. The germline CDR1 and CDR2 sequences are KGHSH and LQKENI. V shed 3 bases, J shed 4 bases, and the junction held 4 bases outside the gene matches. The CDR3 covers 16 residues. CDR3 sequence reads: CASSPRGLAGPDTQYF. The CDR3 DNA reads as TGTGCCAGCTCACCTAGGGGACTAGCGGGGCCAGATACGCAGTATTTT.

This sequence joins TRBV2 and TRBJ1-1; 7 positions match TRBD1. Unmatched junction bases numbered 6, after V lost 9 bases and J lost 11 bases. The germline V gene encodes CDR1 SNHLY and CDR2 FYNNEI. CDR3 length equals 10 residues. CDR3 sequence (DNA): TGTGCCAGTGGACAGGCGACGGCTTTCTTT. Translated: CASGQATAFF.

This chain links TRBV11-2 with TRBJ1-1, with a weak D call TRBD1 (5 bases). Germline CDR1 and CDR2: SGHAT and FQNNGV. The V end was cut by 1 base, the J end by 1 base, with 10 bases between. The CDR3 runs to 15 residues. The CDR3 nucleotides read TGTGCCAGCAGCTTAGGTGTGACAGAGAACACTGAAGCTTTCTTT. Its translation: CASSLGVTENTEAFF.

V gene TRBV14 combines with J gene TRBJ1-4, with a weak D call TRBD1 (5 bases). Trimming took off 0 bases at V and 4 bases at J, with 9 bases between the two ends. The CDR3 extends over 15 amino acids. Germline CDR1 is SGHDN and CDR2 is FVKESK. The CDR3: CASSQDGGINEKLFF. CDR3 coding DNA: TGTGCCAGCAGCCAAGATGGGGGGATTAATGAAAAACTGTTTTTT.

The chain links TRBV5-4 to TRBJ2-7, with 13 positions matching TRBD2. V dropped 3 bases and J dropped 4; count of bases not matched to a gene: 7. Germline V lookup: CDR1 SGHNT, CDR2 YYREEE (reference sequence). There are 16 residues in the CDR3. Here the CDR3 DNA reads TGTGCCAGCAGCTCTACTAGCGGGAGGGCCTTTTACGAGCAGTACTTC. This codes for CASSSTSGRAFYEQYF. Variable domain in full (rest from reference TRBV5-4 and TRBJ2-7): ETGVTQSPTHLIKTRGQQVTLRCSSQSGHNTVSWYQQALGQGPQFIFQYYREEENGRGNFPPRFSGLQFPNYSSELNVNALELDDSALYLCASSSTSGRAFYEQYFGPGTRLTVT.

V usage is TRBV28 and J usage is TRBJ2-7, with TRBD1 matching over 9 bases. Germline V gives CDR1 MDHEN, CDR2 SYDVKM. V shed 4 bases and J 3 bases; nucleotides not matched to a gene: 22. The CDR3 length is 20 residues. The DNA of the CDR3 is TGTGCCAGCAGTTCCACAGTCCACAAGGGGACAGGGCGAGCTCTCTACGAGCAGTACTTC. It encodes CASSSTVHKGTGRALYEQYF.

The chain combines TRBV7-8 with TRBJ2-1; possibly TRBD2 for D (5 bases). The CDR3 is made up of 16 amino acids. Trimming took 5 bases from V and 1 from J, leaving 15 bases between them. Germline loops: CDR1 SGHVS, CDR2 FQNEAQ. CDR3 residues: CASSHIGRRSYNEQFF. DNA for the CDR3: TGTGCCAGCAGCCATATAGGGAGAAGGTCCTACAATGAGCAGTTCTTC.

The V and J genes are TRBV9 and TRBJ2-1; TRBD1 agrees at 7 bases. Germline V CDR1 and CDR2: SGDLS, YYNGEE. V was pared by 4 bases and J by 6 bases, with 13 bases of the junction left unmatched. The CDR3 consists of 16 residues. The CDR3 sequence is CASSPPWTGQGNEQFF. The CDR3 DNA is TGTGCCAGCAGCCCCCCCTGGACAGGTCAGGGCAATGAGCAGTTCTTC.

This clone has a single count. The chain couples TRBV2 to TRBJ1-4, with 7 nucleotides matching TRBD1. CDR1 and CDR2 from the germline V gene are SNHLY and FYNNEI. V lost 11 bases to trimming and J lost 8 bases; unmatched junction nucleotides: 14. This CDR3 spans 14 amino acids. CDR3 protein: CACMKDRVEEKLFF. The CDR3 DNA is TGTGCCTGCATGAAAGACAGGGTTGAGGAAAAACTGTTTTTT.

V is TRBV28 and J is TRBJ1-5; D not certain. The V and J ends lost 3 bases and 7 bases respectively, with 13 bases between them. From germline, CDR1 is MDHEN and CDR2 SYDVKM. This CDR3 has 14 amino acids. CDR3 sequence: CASSLRGSSQPQHF. The CDR3 bases are TGTGCCAGCAGTTTGCGGGGTAGTTCCCAGCCCCAGCATTTT. The full variable domain, rest sourced from reference TRBV28 and TRBJ1-5, is DVKVTQSSRYLVKRTGEKVFLECVQDMDHENMFWYRQDPGLGLRLIYFSYDVKMKEKGDIPEGYSVSREKKERFSLILESASTNQTSMYLCASSLRGSSQPQHFGDGTRLSIL.

The CDR3 DNA reads as TGTGCCAGCAGCTTAGATCCGGGACAGATCTATGGCTACACCTTC. The encoded protein is CASSLDPGQIYGYTF. The chain is built from TRBV7-9 and TRBJ1-2; 7 bases map to TRBD1. This CDR3 is 15 amino acids long. Trimming removed 1 base from V and 4 bases from J; junction bases left unmatched: 6. In germline, CDR1 is SEHNR, CDR2 FQNEAQ (reference sequence).

This clone was counted a single time. This chain uses TRBV6-5 with TRBJ2-5; TRBD2 agrees at 8 bases. The CDR3 has 15 amino acids. J lost 2 bases, V lost 5 bases, and 7 bases had no gene match. Germline values: CDR1 MNHEY, CDR2 SVGAGI. The CDR3 DNA is TGTGCCAGCAGTCCGGGGGGGCTGGTTCAAGAGACCCAGTACTTC. It is translated as CASSPGGLVQETQYF.

This clone was seen more than once but under ten times. V is TRBV5-1 and J is TRBJ2-1; 7 bases match TRBD1. The CDR3 runs to 14 residues. V was pared by 4 bases and J by 4 bases, with 5 bases of the junction left unmatched. Germline-derived CDR1 and CDR2 are SGHRS and YFSETQ. CDR3 protein: CASSADRSYNEQFF. The CDR3 coding sequence is TGCGCCAGCAGCGCGGACAGGAGTTACAATGAGCAGTTCTTC. The entire variable domain, with the rest obtained from reference TRBV5-1 and TRBJ2-1, is as follows: KAGVTQTPRYLIKTRGQQVTLSCSPISGHRSVSWYQQTPGQGLQFLFEYFSETQRNKGNFPGRFSGRQFSNSRSEMNVSTLELGDSALYLCASSADRSYNEQFFGPGTRLTVL.

The V gene is TRBV5-1, the J gene TRBJ1-3, with 8 bases that match TRBD1. CDR1 is SGHRS, CDR2 YFSETQ, per germline. This CDR3 has 15 amino acids. The junction had 7 bases not matched to a gene; V was cut back by 4 bases and J by 4 bases. In nucleotides, the CDR3 is TGCGCCAGCAGCACCGAGACAGGGGAAGGAAACACCATATATTTT. Translation gives CASSTETGEGNTIYF. The complete variable domain, with remaining parts taken from reference TRBV5-1 and TRBJ1-3, reads KAGVTQTPRYLIKTRGQQVTLSCSPISGHRSVSWYQQTPGQGLQFLFEYFSETQRNKGNFPGRFSGRQFSNSRSEMNVSTLELGDSALYLCASSTETGEGNTIYFGEGSWLTVV.

Comment on this clone: This sample also contains other DNA sequences that code for the same CDR3. This rearrangement joins TRBV7-9 to TRBJ2-7, with 8 bases that match TRBD2. The CDR3 consists of 15 residues. V shed 3 bases and J 3 bases; nucleotides not matched to a gene: 7. Germline V CDR1 and CDR2: SEHNR, FQNEAQ (reference sequence). CDR3 nucleotides: TGTGCCAGCAGCTTGGGAACTAGCGGTTTCTACGAGCAGTACTTC. Translation gives CASSLGTSGFYEQYF. The full variable domain, in which reference TRBV7-9 and TRBJ2-7 provide the parts outside the CDR3, is DTGVSQNPRHKITKRGQNVTFRCDPISEHNRLYWYRQTLGQGPEFLTYFQNEAQLEKSRLLSDRFSAERPKGSFSTLEIQRTEQGDSAMYLCASSLGTSGFYEQYFGPGTRLTVT.

The rearrangement joins TRBV25-1 to TRBJ1-1; TRBD1 matches 12 bases. The junction had 10 bases not matched to a gene; V was cut back by 5 bases and J by 3 bases. CDR1 and CDR2 (germline): MGHDK, SYGVNS. This CDR3 is built from 17 residues. CDR3 in DNA: TGTGCCAGCAGTTCCGGGACAGGGGGCGTTCGGGACACTGAAGCTTTCTTT. Translated: CASSSGTGGVRDTEAFF. The full variable domain, with the rest looked up from reference TRBV25-1 and TRBJ1-1, is EADIYQTPRYLVIGTGKKITLECSQTMGHDKMYWYQQDPGMELHLIHYSYGVNSTEKGDLSSESTVSRIRTEHFPLTLESARPSHTSQYLCASSSGTGGVRDTEAFFGQGTRLTVV.

The J gene is TRBJ1-2, the V gene TRBV18, with D hard to call. Trimming cost V 3 bases and J 5 bases, with 19 bases left between them. The length of the CDR3 is 16 residues. CDR1 is KGHSH and CDR2 is LQKENI in the germline V gene. The CDR3 nucleotides read TGTGCCAGCTCACCGGCAGGCCAGATGTCTCGGTATGGCTACACCTTC. This sequence encodes CASSPAGQMSRYGYTF.

Only one count was recorded for this clone. The chain recombines TRBV24-1 with TRBJ2-7, with D perhaps TRBD1 (5 bases). V was shortened by 4 bases and J by 2 bases, with 11 bases between the two germline ends. Germline CDR1 and CDR2: KGHDR and SFDVKD. The CDR3 runs 14 residues. The CDR3 region is CATSEYDRPYEQYF. CDR3 bases: TGTGCCACCAGTGAATACGACAGACCCTACGAGCAGTACTTC.

CDR3 coding DNA: TGTGCCAGCAGCTTACCGGGACAGGACTATGGCTACACCTTC. Translated: CASSLPGQDYGYTF. The chain combines TRBV7-9 with TRBJ1-2, with 8 positions matching TRBD1. The CDR3 runs 14 residues. Trimming cost V 2 bases and J 3 bases; bases outside gene matches: 2. Germline CDR1 is SEHNR and CDR2 is FQNEAQ (reference sequence).